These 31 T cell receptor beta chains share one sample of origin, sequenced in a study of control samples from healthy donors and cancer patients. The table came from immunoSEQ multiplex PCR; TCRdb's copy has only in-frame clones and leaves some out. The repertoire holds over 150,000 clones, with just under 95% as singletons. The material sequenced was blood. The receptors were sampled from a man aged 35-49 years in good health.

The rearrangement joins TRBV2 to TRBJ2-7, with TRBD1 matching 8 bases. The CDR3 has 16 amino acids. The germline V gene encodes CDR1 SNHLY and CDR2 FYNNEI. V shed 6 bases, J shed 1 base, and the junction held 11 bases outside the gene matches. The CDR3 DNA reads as TGTGCCAGCAGCGGACAGGGCACCCTCCTTTCCTACGAGCAGTACTTC. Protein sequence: CASSGQGTLLSYEQYF.

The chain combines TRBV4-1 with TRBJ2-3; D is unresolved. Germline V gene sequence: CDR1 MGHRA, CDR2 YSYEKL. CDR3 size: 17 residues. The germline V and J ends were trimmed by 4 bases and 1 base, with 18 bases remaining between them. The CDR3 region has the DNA TGCGCCAGCAGCCGAGAAAGTTTAGCAGGCGGCACAGATACGCAGTATTTT. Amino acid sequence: CASSRESLAGGTDTQYF.

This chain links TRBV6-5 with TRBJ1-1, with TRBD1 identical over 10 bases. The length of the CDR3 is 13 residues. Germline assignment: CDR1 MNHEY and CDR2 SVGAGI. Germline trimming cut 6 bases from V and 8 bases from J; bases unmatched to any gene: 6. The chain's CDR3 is CASRWTGGQEAFF. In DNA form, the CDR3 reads TGTGCCAGCAGGTGGACAGGGGGACAGGAAGCTTTCTTT.

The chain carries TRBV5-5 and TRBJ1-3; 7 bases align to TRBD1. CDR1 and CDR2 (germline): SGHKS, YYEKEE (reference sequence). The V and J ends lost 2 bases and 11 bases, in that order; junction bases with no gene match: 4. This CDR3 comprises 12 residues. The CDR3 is CASSLRQGAIYF. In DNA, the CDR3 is TGTGCCAGCAGCTTACGACAGGGCGCCATATATTTT.

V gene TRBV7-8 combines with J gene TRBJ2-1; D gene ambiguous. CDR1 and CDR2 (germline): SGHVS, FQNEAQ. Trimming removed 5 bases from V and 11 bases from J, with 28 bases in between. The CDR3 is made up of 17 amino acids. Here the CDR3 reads CASSLAATTIPLLQQFF. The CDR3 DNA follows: TGTGCCAGCAGCCTCGCTGCCACGACAATCCCCCTTCTACAGCAGTTCTTC. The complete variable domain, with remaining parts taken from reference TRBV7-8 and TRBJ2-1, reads GAGVSQSPRYKVAKRGQDVALRCDPISGHVSLFWYQQALGQGPEFLTYFQNEAQLDKSGLPSDRFFAERPEGSVSTLKIQRTQQEDSAVYLCASSLAATTIPLLQQFFGPGTRLTVL.

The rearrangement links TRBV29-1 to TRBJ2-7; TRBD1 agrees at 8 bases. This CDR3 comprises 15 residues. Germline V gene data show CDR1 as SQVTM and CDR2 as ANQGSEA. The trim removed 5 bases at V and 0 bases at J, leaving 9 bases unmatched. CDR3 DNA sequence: TGCAGCGTTAGCCTGCGGACAGGGAACTCCTACGAGCAGTACTTC. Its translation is CSVSLRTGNSYEQYF.

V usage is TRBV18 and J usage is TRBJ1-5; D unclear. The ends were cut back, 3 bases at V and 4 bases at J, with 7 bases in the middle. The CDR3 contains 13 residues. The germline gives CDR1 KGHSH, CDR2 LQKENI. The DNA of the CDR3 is TGTGCCAGCTCACCCCGGCAAAATCAGCCCCAGCATTTT. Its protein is CASSPRQNQPQHF.

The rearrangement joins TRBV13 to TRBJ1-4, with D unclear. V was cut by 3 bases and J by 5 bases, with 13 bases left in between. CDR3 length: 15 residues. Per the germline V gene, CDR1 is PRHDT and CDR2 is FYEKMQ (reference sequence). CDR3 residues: CASSFSAGFNEKLFF. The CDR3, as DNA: TGTGCCAGCAGCTTTTCGGCGGGATTCAATGAAAAACTGTTTTTT.

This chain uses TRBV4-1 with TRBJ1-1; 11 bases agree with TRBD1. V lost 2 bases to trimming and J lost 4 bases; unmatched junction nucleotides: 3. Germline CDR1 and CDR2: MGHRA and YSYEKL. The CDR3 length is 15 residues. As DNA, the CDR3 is TGCGCCAGCAGCCAATTAGGGACAGGGGGCACTGAAGCTTTCTTT. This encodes CASSQLGTGGTEAFF.

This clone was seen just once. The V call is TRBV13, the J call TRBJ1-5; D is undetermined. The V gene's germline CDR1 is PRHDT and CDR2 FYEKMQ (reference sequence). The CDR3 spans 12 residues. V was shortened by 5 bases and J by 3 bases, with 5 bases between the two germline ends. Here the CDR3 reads CASSLNNQPQHF. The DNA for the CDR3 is TGTGCCAGCAGCCTAAACAATCAGCCCCAGCATTTT.

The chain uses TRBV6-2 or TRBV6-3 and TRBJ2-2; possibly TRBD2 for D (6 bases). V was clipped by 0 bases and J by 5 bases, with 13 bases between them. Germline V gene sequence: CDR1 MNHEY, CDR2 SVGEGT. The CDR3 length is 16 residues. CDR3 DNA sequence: TGTGCCAGCAGTTACTCGGGGACTCTTTATACCGGGGAGCTGTTTTTT. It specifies CASSYSGTLYTGELFF.

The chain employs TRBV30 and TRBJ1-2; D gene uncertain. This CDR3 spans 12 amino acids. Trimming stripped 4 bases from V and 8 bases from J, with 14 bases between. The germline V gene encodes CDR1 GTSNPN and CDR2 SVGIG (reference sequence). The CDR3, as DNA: TGTGCCTGGAACGGGCCCGCCGGAGGCTACACCTTC. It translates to CAWNGPAGGYTF.

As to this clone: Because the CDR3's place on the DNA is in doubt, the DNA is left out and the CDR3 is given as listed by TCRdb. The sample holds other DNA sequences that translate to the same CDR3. The CDR3 is CASSSVRGYTF. The chain has TRBV12-3 or TRBV12-4 and TRBJ1-2. The CDR3 totals 11 residues, both ends included.

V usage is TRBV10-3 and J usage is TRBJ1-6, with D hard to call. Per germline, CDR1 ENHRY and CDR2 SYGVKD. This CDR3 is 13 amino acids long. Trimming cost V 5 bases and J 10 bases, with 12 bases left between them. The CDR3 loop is CAISRDMGSPLHF. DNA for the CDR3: TGTGCCATCAGTCGAGACATGGGGTCACCCCTCCACTTT.

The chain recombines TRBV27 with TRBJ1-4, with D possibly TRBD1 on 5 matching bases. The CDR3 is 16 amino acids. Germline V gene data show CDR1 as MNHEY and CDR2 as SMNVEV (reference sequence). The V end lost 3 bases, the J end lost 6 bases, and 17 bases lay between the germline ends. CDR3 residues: CASSFRWGDYDEKLFF. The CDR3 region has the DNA TGTGCCAGCAGTTTCAGGTGGGGGGACTATGATGAAAAACTGTTTTTT.

In DNA, the CDR3 is TGCGCCAGCAGTGAGTCAGGGCCCTCTTGGGAAGATACGCAGTATTTT. Its protein is CASSESGPSWEDTQYF. This chain links TRBV10-2 with TRBJ2-3; unclear D gene. The V and J ends lost 0 bases and 5 bases respectively, with 15 bases between them. The germline V gene has CDR1 WSHSY and CDR2 SAAADI. The CDR3 runs 16 residues.

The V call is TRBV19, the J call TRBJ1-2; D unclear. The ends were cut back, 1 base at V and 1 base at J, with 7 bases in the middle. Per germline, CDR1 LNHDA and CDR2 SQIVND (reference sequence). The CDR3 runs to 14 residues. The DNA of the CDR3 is TGTGCCAGTAGTATAGTCACAGTTAACTATGGCTACACCTTC. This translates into CASSIVTVNYGYTF.

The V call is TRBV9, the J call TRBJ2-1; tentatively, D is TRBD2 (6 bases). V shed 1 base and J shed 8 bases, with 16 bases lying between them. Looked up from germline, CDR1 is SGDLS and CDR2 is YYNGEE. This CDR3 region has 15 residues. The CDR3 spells CASSVTALGGYEQFF. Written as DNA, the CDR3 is TGTGCCAGCAGCGTAACAGCTCTGGGGGGATATGAGCAGTTCTTC. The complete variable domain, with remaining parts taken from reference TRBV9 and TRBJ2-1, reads DSGVTQTPKHLITATGQRVTLRCSPRSGDLSVYWYQQSLDQGLQFLIQYYNGEERAKGNILERFSAQQFPDLHSELNLSSLELGDSALYFCASSVTALGGYEQFFGPGTRLTVL.

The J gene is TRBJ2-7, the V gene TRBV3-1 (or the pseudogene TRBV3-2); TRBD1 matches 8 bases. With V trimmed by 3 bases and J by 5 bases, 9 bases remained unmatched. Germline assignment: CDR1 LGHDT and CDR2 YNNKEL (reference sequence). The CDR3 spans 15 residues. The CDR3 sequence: CASSHTVVRGHEQYF. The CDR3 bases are TGTGCCAGCAGCCATACGGTGGTCAGGGGGCACGAGCAGTACTTC.

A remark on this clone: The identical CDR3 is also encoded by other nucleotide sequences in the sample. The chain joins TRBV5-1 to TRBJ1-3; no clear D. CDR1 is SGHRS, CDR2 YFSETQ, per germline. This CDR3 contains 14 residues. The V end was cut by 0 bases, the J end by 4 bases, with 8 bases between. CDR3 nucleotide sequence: TGCGCCAGCAGCTTGGCTGGGATCGGAAACACCATATATTTT. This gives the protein CASSLAGIGNTIYF.

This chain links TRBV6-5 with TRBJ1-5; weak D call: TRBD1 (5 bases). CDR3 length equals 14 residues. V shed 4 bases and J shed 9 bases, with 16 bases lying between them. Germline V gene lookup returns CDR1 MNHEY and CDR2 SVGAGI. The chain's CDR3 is CASSSGPTGRPQHF. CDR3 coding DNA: TGTGCCAGCAGTTCGGGACCCACAGGCCGGCCCCAGCATTTT.

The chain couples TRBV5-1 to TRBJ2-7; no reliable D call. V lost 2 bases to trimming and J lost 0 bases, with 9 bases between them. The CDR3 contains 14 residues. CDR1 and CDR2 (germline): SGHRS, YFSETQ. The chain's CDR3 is CASSFHSTSYEQYF. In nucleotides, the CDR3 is TGCGCCAGCAGCTTCCATTCCACCTCCTACGAGCAGTACTTC.

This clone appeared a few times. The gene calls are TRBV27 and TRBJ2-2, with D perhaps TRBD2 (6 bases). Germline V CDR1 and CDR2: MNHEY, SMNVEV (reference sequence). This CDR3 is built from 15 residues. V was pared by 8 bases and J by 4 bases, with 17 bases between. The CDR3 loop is CASAAGGRGTGELFF. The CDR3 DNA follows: TGTGCCAGCGCCGCCGGGGGTCGGGGCACCGGGGAGCTGTTTTTT.

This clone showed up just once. CDR3: CASGRGGFSGELFF. DNA of the CDR3: TGTGCCAGCGGCCGGGGTGGTTTTTCCGGGGAGCTGTTTTTT. The V gene is TRBV6-5, the J gene TRBJ2-2; the D gene is possibly TRBD2 (5 bases). Germline values: CDR1 MNHEY, CDR2 SVGAGI. The germline V and J ends were trimmed by 8 bases and 6 bases, with 16 bases remaining between them. This CDR3 contains 14 residues.

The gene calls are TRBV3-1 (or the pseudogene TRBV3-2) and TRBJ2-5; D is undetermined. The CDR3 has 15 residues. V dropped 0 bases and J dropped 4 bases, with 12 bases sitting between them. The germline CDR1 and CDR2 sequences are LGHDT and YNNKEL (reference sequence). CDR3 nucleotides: TGTGCCAGCAGCCAAGATCCTCAGCTTCTAGAGACCCAGTACTTC. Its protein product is CASSQDPQLLETQYF.

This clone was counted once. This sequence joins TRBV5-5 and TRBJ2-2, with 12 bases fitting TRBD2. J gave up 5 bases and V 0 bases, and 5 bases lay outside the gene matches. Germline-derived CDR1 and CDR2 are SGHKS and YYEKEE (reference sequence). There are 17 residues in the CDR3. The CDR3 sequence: CASSLALAGGRTGELFF. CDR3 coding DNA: TGTGCCAGCAGCTTGGCCCTAGCGGGGGGGCGGACCGGGGAGCTGTTTTTT.

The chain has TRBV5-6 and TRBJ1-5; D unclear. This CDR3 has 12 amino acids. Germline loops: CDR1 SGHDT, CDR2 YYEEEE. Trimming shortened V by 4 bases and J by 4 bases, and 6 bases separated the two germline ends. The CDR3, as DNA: TGTGCCAGCAGCCGAATGAATCAGCCCCAGCATTTT. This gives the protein CASSRMNQPQHF. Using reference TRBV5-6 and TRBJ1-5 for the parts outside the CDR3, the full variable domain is DAGVTQSPTHLIKTRGQQVTLRCSPKSGHDTVSWYQQALGQGPQFIFQYYEEEERQRGNFPDRFSGHQFPNYSSELNVNALLLGDSALYLCASSRMNQPQHFGDGTRLSIL.

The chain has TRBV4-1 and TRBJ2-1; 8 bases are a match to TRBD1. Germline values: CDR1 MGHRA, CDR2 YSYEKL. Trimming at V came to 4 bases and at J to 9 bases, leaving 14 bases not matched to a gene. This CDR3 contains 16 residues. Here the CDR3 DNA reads TGCGCCAGCAGCCCTCTATCTTACAGGGGGAAGGGTGAGCAGTTCTTC. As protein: CASSPLSYRGKGEQFF.

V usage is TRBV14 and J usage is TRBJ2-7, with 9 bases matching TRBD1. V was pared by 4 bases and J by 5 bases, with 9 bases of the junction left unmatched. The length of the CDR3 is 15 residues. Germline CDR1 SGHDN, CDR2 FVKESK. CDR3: CASSPIGTGSNEQYF. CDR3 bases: TGTGCCAGCAGCCCGATCGGGACAGGGTCCAACGAGCAGTACTTC. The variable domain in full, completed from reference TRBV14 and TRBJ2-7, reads EAGVTQFPSHSVIEKGQTVTLRCDPISGHDNLYWYRRVMGKEIKFLLHFVKESKQDESGMPNNRFLAERTGGTYSTLKVQPAELEDSGVYFCASSPIGTGSNEQYFGPGTRLTVT.

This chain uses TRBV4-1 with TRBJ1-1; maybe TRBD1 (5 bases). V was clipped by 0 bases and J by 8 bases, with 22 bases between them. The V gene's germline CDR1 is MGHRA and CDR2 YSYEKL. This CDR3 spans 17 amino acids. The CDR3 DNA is TGCGCCAGCAGCCAAGAAAAGTACTACATGGGACGGAACGAAGCTTTCTTT. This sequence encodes CASSQEKYYMGRNEAFF.

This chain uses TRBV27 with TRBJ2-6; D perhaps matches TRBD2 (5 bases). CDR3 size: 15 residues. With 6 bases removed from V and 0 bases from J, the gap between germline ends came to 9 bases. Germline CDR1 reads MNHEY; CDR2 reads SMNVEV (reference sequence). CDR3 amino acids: CASRGAYSGANVLTF. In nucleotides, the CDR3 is TGTGCCAGCAGGGGAGCCTACTCTGGGGCCAACGTCCTGACTTTC.